What follows is one TCR beta chain and its context. Its target is not known. One base away lies a much larger clone, so this may be a sequencing read error. The sample belongs to a study of tumor and adjacent non-tumor tissue in lung cancer. No cell sorting was done before RNA was extracted from the tissue. Study observations and caveats: In normal lung, the top 100 clones were significantly more dominant than in tumor.

The library came from three nested PCR rounds adapted from ARM-PCR protocols. TCRdb analysed the multiplex PCR reads with MiXCR anew, one entry per CDR3 protein. This sample carries about 200,000 distinct CDR3 sequences, 70% to 75% of them seen once, and the ten largest clones take approximately 25%. Material: lung tumor tissue. This receptor was identified in a man aged 55-75 years with non-small cell lung cancer.

Here the CDR3 reads CVSSLARTGGTYNEQFF. CDR3 nucleotide sequence: TGTGTCAGCAGTTTAGCTAGGACAGGTGGGACTTACAATGAGCAGTTCTTC. J is TRBJ2-1 and V is TRBV12-3 or TRBV12-4; a weak D match, TRBD1 (7 bases). CDR3 length: 17 residues.